This T cell receptor (beta chain) derives from a study of control samples from healthy donors and cancer patients. Using immunoSEQ multiplex PCR, the repertoire was profiled, and TCRdb retains in-frame clones only, with some absent. The sample carries around 100,000 clones, approximately 84% recorded once. The CDR3 is 13 amino acids. This clone was detected only once. Germline is not matched at one junction end, which may reflect a read error. V gene TRBV12-3 or TRBV12-4 combines with J gene TRBJ1-5; TRBD1 matches at 7 bases. This TCR was sampled from a woman aged 45 to 65 in good health. The sequenced sample was blood. This CDR3 reads CASSLGGLQPQHF. CDR3 nucleotides: TGTGCCAGCAGCTTAGGGGGCTTGCAGCCCCAGCATTTT.